Presented here are 27 T cell receptor beta chains from one specimen sequenced in a study of immune characterization of retroperitoneal liposarcoma. MiXCR, run by TCRdb on the PCR reads, gives a single entry per CDR3 protein. The sample contains 3,000 or so distinct CDR3 sequences, 43% of which appear only once. Sequencing was performed on tumor tissue. Every receptor here comes from a male donor with retroperitoneal liposarcoma.

By share, this clonotype counts as medium-sized. The chain couples TRBV4-2 to TRBJ2-7, with 15 bases lining up with TRBD2. The V gene's germline CDR1 is LGHNA and CDR2 YNFKEQ. This CDR3 contains 20 residues. V dropped 4 bases and J dropped 4; count of bases not matched to a gene: 17. In DNA form, the CDR3 reads TGTGCCAGCAGCCCATGGACTAGCGGGAGGGCCATAGCAGATTTTTACGAGCAGTACTTC. Protein product: CASSPWTSGRAIADFYEQYF.

The chain uses TRBV6-1 and TRBJ1-6; D is ambiguous. V lost 5 bases to trimming and J lost 7 bases, with 6 bases between them. The CDR3 sequence is 12 residues long. Germline V gene data show CDR1 as MNHNS and CDR2 as SASEGT. The CDR3 loop reads CASSQRNSPLHF. Here the CDR3 DNA reads TGTGCCAGCAGTCAACGGAATTCACCCCTCCACTTT.

By frequency in the sample, this clonotype is medium-sized (0.01 to 0.1%). The chain carries TRBV12-3 or TRBV12-4 and TRBJ2-3, with D perhaps matching TRBD2 (6 bases). CDR3 length equals 15 residues. Trimming pared 1 base from V and 1 base from J, leaving 9 bases between. Here the CDR3 DNA reads TGTGCCAGCAGTTTAGGCTGGGGGGGCACAGATACGCAGTATTTT. It specifies CASSLGWGGTDTQYF.

The genes are TRBV25-1 and TRBJ2-5; 8 nucleotides line up with TRBD1. Germline V lookup: CDR1 MGHDK, CDR2 SYGVNS. The V and J ends lost 6 bases and 1 base, in that order; junction bases with no gene match: 4. This CDR3 has 14 amino acids. CDR3 sequence (DNA): TGTGCCAGCAGACTTGGACAGGGCCAAGAGACCCAGTACTTC. This codes for CASRLGQGQETQYF.

The rearrangement joins TRBV7-4 to TRBJ1-1, with 8 nucleotides matching TRBD1. This CDR3 region has 15 residues. The V and J ends lost 2 bases and 4 bases, in that order; junction bases with no gene match: 6. From germline, CDR1 is SGHVT and CDR2 SQSDAQ. CDR3 sequence (DNA): TGTGCCAGCAGCTTACAGGGGGCGAAGGGCACTGAAGCTTTCTTT. Its protein product is CASSLQGAKGTEAFF.

This chain connects TRBV6-1 to TRBJ2-3, with TRBD1 matching 12 bases. The last part of the DNA fits TRBJ2-7 better; the J call may be wrong. Germline V CDR1 and CDR2: MNHNS, SASEGT. This CDR3 has 16 amino acids. The CDR3: CASSEWEGTGGSEQYF. As DNA, the CDR3 is TGTGCCAGCAGTGAATGGGAGGGGACAGGGGGCTCCGAGCAGTACTTC.

This clonotype is judged medium-sized. This rearrangement joins TRBV6-5 to TRBJ1-1; D not resolved. There are 15 residues in the CDR3. Trimming pared 0 bases from V and 0 bases from J, leaving 8 bases between. CDR1 is MNHEY and CDR2 is SVGAGI in the germline V gene. The CDR3 loop is CASSYSGNMNTEAFF. Here the CDR3 DNA reads TGTGCCAGCAGTTACTCAGGCAACATGAACACTGAAGCTTTCTTT.

This chain's CDR3 is CASSIDRGRETQYF. The DNA for the CDR3 is TGTGCCAGCAGCATTGACAGGGGCAGGGAGACCCAGTACTTC. The chain combines TRBV6-5 with TRBJ2-5; TRBD1 matches at 8 bases. The CDR3 sequence is 14 residues long. V lost 6 bases and J lost 5; bases outside the gene matches: 8. Germline-derived CDR1 and CDR2 are MNHEY and SVGAGI.

The CDR3 DNA is TGTGCCAGCAGCTTCGGTTTAGCGGGATCCTCCTACAATGAGCAGTTCTTC. It is translated as CASSFGLAGSSYNEQFF. The chain links TRBV7-2 to TRBJ2-1; 8 bases are a match to TRBD2. V was clipped by 3 bases and J by 0 bases; unmatched bases: 7. Looked up from germline, CDR1 is SGHTA and CDR2 is FQGNSA. The CDR3 loop spans 17 amino acids.

The rearrangement links TRBV6-1 to TRBJ2-1; D possibly uses TRBD1 or TRBD2 (6 bases each). Matching the DNA end better, TRBJ2-5 makes the J call doubtful. The CDR3 has 17 residues. Germline values: CDR1 MNHNS, CDR2 SASEGT. The CDR3 spells CASSDNLGGADPKAQYF. The DNA of the CDR3 is TGTGCCAGCAGTGATAATTTGGGGGGCGCGGACCCGAAGGCCCAGTACTTC.

In this sample, this clonotype is medium-sized. The chain employs TRBV6-1 and TRBJ2-1, with TRBD2 matching over 8 bases. Trimming cost V 8 bases and J 7 bases; bases outside gene matches: 10. Germline CDR1 is MNHNS and CDR2 is SASEGT. This CDR3 comprises 14 residues. The CDR3 sequence is CASRDAGGWNEQFF. In DNA form, the CDR3 reads TGTGCCAGCCGGGACGCGGGAGGCTGGAATGAGCAGTTCTTC.

For this clonotype: One end of the junction fails to match germline, which may point to a read error. The chain recombines TRBV12-3 or TRBV12-4 with TRBJ2-3, with TRBD2 as a possible D gene (5 bases). The CDR3 runs to 15 residues. The CDR3 spells CANSLTGISTDTQYF. The DNA of the CDR3 is TGTGCCAACAGTTTAACCGGGATAAGCACAGATACGCAGTATTTT.

J is TRBJ2-3 and V is TRBV6-1; D gene ambiguous. CDR1 is MNHNS and CDR2 is SASEGT in the germline V gene. The CDR3 covers 16 residues. The V gene lost 3 bases and the J gene lost 0 bases, with 13 bases spanning the gap. In DNA, the CDR3 is TGTGCCAGCAGTGACCTCCTGGGATCTAGCACAGATACGCAGTATTTT. Translating gives CASSDLLGSSTDTQYF.

The chain carries TRBV12-3 or TRBV12-4 and TRBJ2-1; D remains unclear. This CDR3 has 13 amino acids. Trimming took off 1 base at V and 13 bases at J, with 14 bases between the two ends. Here the CDR3 reads CASSLEVPETQFF. The CDR3 bases are TGTGCCAGCAGTTTAGAAGTTCCGGAGACCCAGTTCTTC.

This clonotype qualifies as medium-sized. The gene calls are TRBV5-6 and TRBJ2-2, with 9 bases matching TRBD1. Germline V gene sequence: CDR1 SGHDT, CDR2 YYEEEE. The V gene end was trimmed by 3 bases and the J gene end by 4 bases; junction bases not matched to a gene: 7. This CDR3 is 16 amino acids long. CDR3 amino acids: CASSWGTGMTTGELFF. As DNA, the CDR3 is TGTGCCAGCAGCTGGGGGACAGGGATGACCACCGGGGAGCTGTTTTTT.

J is TRBJ2-1 and V is TRBV6-1; the D is unclear. V dropped 6 bases and J dropped 6 bases, with 12 bases sitting between them. Germline CDR1 and CDR2: MNHNS and SASEGT. CDR3 length equals 13 residues. The CDR3 spells CASRAPGSNEQFF. In nucleotides, the CDR3 is TGTGCCAGCAGGGCCCCGGGTAGCAATGAGCAGTTCTTC.

The rearrangement joins TRBV18 to TRBJ2-4, with 7 bases aligning to TRBD2. The J call is uncertain, as TRBJ2-5 better fits the DNA end. The CDR3 covers 15 residues. The germline CDR1 and CDR2 sequences are KGHSH and LQKENI. CDR3 sequence (DNA): TGTGCCAGCTCACCACGGCGGGAGACGGCGGAGACCCAGTACTTC. The encoded protein is CASSPRRETAETQYF.

This clonotype was observed once. A much larger clone lies one base from this, so it may be a read error. The rearrangement links TRBV6-6 to TRBJ2-6; TRBD1 or TRBD2 may be the D gene (5 bases each). The CDR3 length is 16 residues. Germline V gene lookup returns CDR1 MNHNY and CDR2 SVGAGI (reference sequence). The CDR3 is CASSYSVWTGANVLNF. The DNA for the CDR3 is TGTGCCAGCAGTTACTCGGTTTGGACTGGGGCCAACGTCCTGAATTTC.

This clonotype counts as medium-sized (0.01 to 0.1%). In nucleotides, the CDR3 is TGTGCCAGCAGCGCAGGGGGGGAGGGCCGGACCCAGTACTTC. Amino acid sequence: CASSAGGEGRTQYF. The genes are TRBV7-2 and TRBJ2-5; D may correspond to TRBD1 or TRBD2 (7 bases each). Looked up from germline, CDR1 is SGHTA and CDR2 is FQGNSA. The V end lost 5 bases, the J end lost 7 bases, and 17 bases lay between the germline ends. The CDR3 has 14 amino acids.

This clonotype occurred a few times. The rearrangement joins TRBV7-4 to TRBJ2-1, with D possibly TRBD2 on 6 matching bases. The end of the DNA is better explained by TRBJ2-7, so the J call may be wrong. The CDR3 is made up of 15 amino acids. Germline CDR1 reads SGHVT; CDR2 reads SQSDAQ. Here the CDR3 DNA reads TGTGCCAGCAGCTTGGGCGGGACGCTCTACAATGAGCAGTACTTC. It codes for CASSLGGTLYNEQYF.

The chain has TRBV6-1 and TRBJ2-7; 7 nucleotides agree with TRBD2. The J segment lost 6 bases and the V segment lost 8 bases, leaving 13 bases of the junction unmatched. Germline values: CDR1 MNHNS, CDR2 SASEGT. This CDR3 is 14 amino acids long. The CDR3 region is CASARTSEGFEQYF. The CDR3 nucleotides are TGTGCCAGCGCCCGGACTAGTGAAGGTTTCGAGCAGTACTTC.

This clonotype was counted a few times. The CDR3 bases are TGTGCCAGCAGTTATGACAGGGGACATTCACCCCTCCACTTT. It codes for CASSYDRGHSPLHF. The chain combines TRBV6-1 with TRBJ1-6, with 8 bases identical to TRBD1. The CDR3 sequence is 14 residues long. CDR1 and CDR2 from the germline V gene are MNHNS and SASEGT. The J segment lost 8 bases and the V segment lost 5 bases, leaving 5 bases of the junction unmatched.

This clonotype qualifies as medium-sized. This chain connects TRBV7-2 to TRBJ2-1; no firm D call. The J call could be wrong; TRBJ2-7 is a better fit for the DNA end. The CDR3 loop spans 13 amino acids. Germline CDR1 SGHTA, CDR2 FQGNSA. The CDR3 protein is CASSLDGSLEQYF. Here the CDR3 DNA reads TGTGCCAGCAGCTTAGATGGATCCTTGGAGCAGTACTTC.

J is TRBJ1-5 and V is TRBV27; no definite D call. CDR3 length equals 12 residues. V lost 5 bases to trimming and J lost 10 bases, with 12 bases between them. The germline V gene has CDR1 MNHEY and CDR2 SMNVEV (reference sequence). CDR3 DNA: TGTGCCAGCAGTGCAGTCCCGGGTCCCCAGCATTTT. This codes for CASSAVPGPQHF.

The chain uses TRBV12-3 or TRBV12-4 and TRBJ2-4; no clear D gene. The DNA end favors TRBJ2-5, so the J call may be wrong. CDR3 length: 12 residues. The chain's CDR3 is CASRRNQETQYF. Here the CDR3 DNA reads TGTGCCAGCAGGCGGAATCAAGAGACCCAGTACTTC.

The table lists this clonotype with a count of one. CDR3 protein: CASSPRGFWDTQYF. The CDR3 bases are TGTGCCAGCAGTCCGCGGGGCTTTTGGGATACGCAGTATTTT. This chain joins TRBV6-1 and TRBJ2-3, with a possible D match to TRBD2 (6 bases). Germline CDR1 is MNHNS and CDR2 is SASEGT. Trimming left V 5 bases short and J 6 bases short, with 15 bases between. The CDR3 length is 14 residues.

V is TRBV6-1 and J is TRBJ2-4; 7 bases agree with TRBD2. The germline V gene has CDR1 MNHNS and CDR2 SASEGT. The CDR3 covers 14 residues. The V gene end was trimmed by 2 bases and the J gene end by 7 bases; junction bases not matched to a gene: 5. CDR3 bases: TGTGCCAGCAGTGAATTCGGGGGGACGAACATTCAGTACTTC. Its protein is CASSEFGGTNIQYF.